The 27 T cell receptor beta chains below come from one sample, sequenced in a study of OX40 agonist ivuxolimab in advanced cancers. Repertoires were generated with immunoSEQ multiplex PCR, while TCRdb's copy carries only in-frame clones and drops some. This table has 80,000 to 130,000 clones, 90% appearing once. Sequencing was performed on CD4+ or CD8+ T cells sorted from blood, taken in a trial of the OX40 agonist ivuxolimab. These receptors were taken from an adult with an advanced solid tumor such as melanoma, head and neck, liver or kidney cancer.

This clone was picked up one time. The chain links TRBV19 to TRBJ2-1; a possible D gene is TRBD1 (6 bases). This CDR3 has 12 amino acids. Trimming took off 5 bases at V and 9 bases at J, with 11 bases between the two ends. Germline loops: CDR1 LNHDA, CDR2 SQIVND (reference sequence). CDR3 nucleotides: TGTGCCAGTAGTTCGACAGGCTTTGAGCAGTTCTTC. It specifies CASSSTGFEQFF.

This clone showed up just a few times. The chain has TRBV18 and TRBJ2-4, with 8 bases identical to TRBD1. V shed 2 bases, J shed 0 bases, and the junction held 3 bases outside the gene matches. CDR1 is KGHSH, CDR2 LQKENI, per germline. The CDR3 contains 16 residues. Here the CDR3 DNA reads TGTGCCAGCTCACCAGGACAGGGACTAGCCAAAAACATTCAGTACTTC. Encoded protein: CASSPGQGLAKNIQYF.

The J gene is TRBJ2-7, the V gene TRBV5-5, with 7 bases that match TRBD2. The CDR3 has 15 residues. Trimming removed 1 base from V and 5 bases from J; junction bases left unmatched: 9. Germline V gene sequence: CDR1 SGHKS, CDR2 YYEKEE (reference sequence). Here the CDR3 reads CASSLIGAGADEQYF. The CDR3 nucleotides read TGTGCCAGCAGCTTGATAGGCGCGGGAGCGGACGAGCAGTACTTC.

The chain has TRBV9 and TRBJ2-2, with D hard to call. The V end was cut by 0 bases, the J end by 4 bases, with 16 bases between. The CDR3 has 17 amino acids. Germline V lookup: CDR1 SGDLS, CDR2 YYNGEE. DNA for the CDR3: TGTGCCAGCAGCGTAGTGGTTCGGCAGGCTGCCACCGGGGAGCTGTTTTTT. It yields the protein CASSVVVRQAATGELFF.

This clone was counted only a few times. The chain recombines TRBV9 with TRBJ2-1; 12 bases fit TRBD2. V trimming: 2 bases; J trimming: 15 bases; junction bases outside the gene matches: 6. CDR1 SGDLS and CDR2 YYNGEE come from the germline V gene. This CDR3 region has 13 residues. CDR3 protein: CASSVPTSGSLFF. Written as DNA, the CDR3 is TGTGCCAGCAGCGTCCCGACTAGCGGGAGCCTGTTCTTC.

The DNA of the CDR3 is TGCGCCAGCACTGGAAACACAGATACGCAGTATTTT. As protein: CASTGNTDTQYF. The chain combines TRBV5-1 with TRBJ2-3; no clear D. Trimming removed 6 bases from V and 2 bases from J, with 7 bases in between. Germline assignment: CDR1 SGHRS and CDR2 YFSETQ. This CDR3 comprises 12 residues.

This sequence joins TRBV29-1 and TRBJ1-2, with D unclear. V lost 1 base and J 3 bases, leaving 12 bases between the germline ends. The CDR3 is 14 residues long. Looked up from germline, CDR1 is SQVTM and CDR2 is ANQGSEA. CDR3 loop: CSVEGKAGHYGYTF. CDR3 DNA: TGCAGCGTTGAAGGAAAAGCAGGACACTATGGCTACACCTTC.

The rearrangement uses TRBV5-4 and TRBJ1-1; a possible D gene is TRBD1 (5 bases). Germline V gene sequence: CDR1 SGHNT, CDR2 YYREEE (reference sequence). Trimming left V 4 bases short and J 1 base short, with 11 bases between. CDR3 length equals 14 residues. The CDR3 protein is CASSSGTGNTEAFF. Here the CDR3 DNA reads TGTGCCAGCAGCAGTGGGACGGGGAACACTGAAGCTTTCTTT.

The J gene is TRBJ2-7, the V gene TRBV21-1; the table names TRBD2, a call not compared with the DNA. TRBV21-1 is labeled a pseudogene. The CDR3 runs 19 residues. The CDR3, as DNA: TGTGCCAGCAGCACCGGGGGACTAGCGGGAGAATCTTACTCCTACGAGCAGTACTTC. Encoded protein: CASSTGGLAGESYSYEQYF.

The CDR3 is CASSSGQGAYNEQFF. DNA for the CDR3: TGTGCCAGCAGTTCGGGACAGGGGGCCTACAATGAGCAGTTCTTC. This rearrangement joins TRBV28 to TRBJ2-1; TRBD1 matches 11 bases. The V gene end was trimmed by 4 bases and the J gene end by 2 bases; junction bases not matched to a gene: 1. Germline-derived CDR1 and CDR2 are MDHEN and SYDVKM. The CDR3 loop spans 15 amino acids.

The chain carries TRBV4-2 and TRBJ2-1; the D gene is possibly TRBD1 (6 bases). CDR1 and CDR2 from the germline V gene are LGHNA and YNFKEQ. This CDR3 has 14 residues. V was cut by 4 bases and J by 7 bases, with 14 bases left in between. The CDR3 reads CASSPRTGLNEQFF. In DNA form, the CDR3 reads TGTGCCAGCAGCCCCAGAACAGGGTTAAATGAGCAGTTCTTC.

The chain carries TRBV7-2 and TRBJ1-1; no clear D gene. The CDR3 is 16 residues long. V was cut by 0 bases and J by 5 bases, with 16 bases left in between. CDR1 and CDR2 (germline): SGHTA, FQGNSA. Here the CDR3 reads CASSLAHSVTVTEAFF. The CDR3 nucleotides are TGTGCCAGCAGCTTAGCCCACTCAGTAACAGTGACTGAAGCTTTCTTT.

This clone occurred once. This chain connects TRBV15 to TRBJ2-1, with D unresolved. CDR1 is LNHNV, CDR2 YYDKDF, per germline (reference sequence). The CDR3 is made up of 13 amino acids. V was trimmed by 0 bases and J by 7 bases, leaving 7 bases between them. The CDR3 sequence: CATSRDLWNEQFF. The CDR3 DNA follows: TGTGCCACCAGCAGAGACCTCTGGAATGAGCAGTTCTTC.

The rearrangement links TRBV28 to TRBJ2-7; 11 bases are shared with TRBD2. The CDR3 is 15 residues long. V trimming: 4 bases; J trimming: 6 bases; junction bases outside the gene matches: 8. The V gene's germline CDR1 is MDHEN and CDR2 SYDVKM. CDR3: CASSSTSGGLVEQYF. Written as DNA, the CDR3 is TGTGCCAGCAGTTCTACTAGCGGGGGTCTAGTCGAGCAGTACTTC. The whole variable domain, filled in from reference TRBV28 and TRBJ2-7, reads DVKVTQSSRYLVKRTGEKVFLECVQDMDHENMFWYRQDPGLGLRLIYFSYDVKMKEKGDIPEGYSVSREKKERFSLILESASTNQTSMYLCASSSTSGGLVEQYFGPGTRLTVT.

This sequence joins TRBV27 and TRBJ2-5; TRBD2 matches 7 bases. V lost 8 bases, J lost 4 bases, and 7 bases stayed unmatched. The CDR3 has 13 residues. Germline values: CDR1 MNHEY, CDR2 SMNVEV (reference sequence). The CDR3 region is CASGEGRGETQYF. CDR3 bases: TGTGCCAGCGGGGAGGGCCGAGGAGAGACCCAGTACTTC.

The chain joins TRBV30 to TRBJ1-2; D not certain. Germline V gene data show CDR1 as GTSNPN and CDR2 as SVGIG (reference sequence). The CDR3 totals 15 residues. The V gene lost 1 base and the J gene lost 4 bases, with 16 bases spanning the gap. The CDR3 DNA reads as TGTGCCTGGAGTGCCCCGGGCTACAGCACCTATGGCTACACCTTC. Its protein is CAWSAPGYSTYGYTF. The entire variable domain, with the rest obtained from reference TRBV30 and TRBJ1-2, is as follows: SQTIHQWPATLVQPVGSPLSLECTVEGTSNPNLYWYRQAAGRGLQLLFYSVGIGQISSEVPQNLSASRPQDRQFILSSKKLLLSDSGFYLCAWSAPGYSTYGYTFGSGTRLTVV.

The rearrangement uses TRBV2 and TRBJ2-3; TRBD1 matches at 7 bases. The CDR3 consists of 14 residues. With 6 bases clipped from V and 2 bases from J, the junction kept 5 bases outside the gene matches. CDR1 and CDR2 from the germline V gene are SNHLY and FYNNEI. The CDR3 DNA reads as TGTGCCAGCAGCGAGGGACAGTTCACAGATACGCAGTATTTT. As protein: CASSEGQFTDTQYF.

The chain uses TRBV7-8 and TRBJ2-2; TRBD2 matches at 9 bases. Germline CDR1 reads SGHVS; CDR2 reads FQNEAQ. J gave up 0 bases and V 2 bases, and 10 bases lay outside the gene matches. The CDR3 has 19 amino acids. DNA for the CDR3: TGTGCCAGCAGCTTATCGGGACTAGCTACCACCACGAACACCGGGGAGCTGTTTTTT. It codes for CASSLSGLATTTNTGELFF. The variable domain in full, with the rest retrieved from reference TRBV7-8 and TRBJ2-2, is GAGVSQSPRYKVAKRGQDVALRCDPISGHVSLFWYQQALGQGPEFLTYFQNEAQLDKSGLPSDRFFAERPEGSVSTLKIQRTQQEDSAVYLCASSLSGLATTTNTGELFFGEGSRLTVL.

The chain couples TRBV7-2 to TRBJ2-7; TRBD2 aligns across 7 bases. In germline, CDR1 is SGHTA, CDR2 FQGNSA. The CDR3 spans 14 residues. The V segment lost 2 bases and the J segment 7 bases; nucleotides outside the gene matches: 8. CDR3 DNA sequence: TGTGCCAGCAGCTTATACGGGGGAGGGAATGAGCAGTACTTC. Translating it yields CASSLYGGGNEQYF.

The chain uses TRBV6-1 and TRBJ2-2; D gene uncertain. The CDR3 has 11 amino acids. From germline, CDR1 is MNHNS and CDR2 SASEGT. Deletions cut 3 bases from V and 7 bases from J, with 3 bases between. Here the CDR3 reads CASSDVGELFF. In DNA, the CDR3 is TGTGCCAGCAGTGATGTCGGGGAGCTGTTTTTT.

The J gene is TRBJ2-7, the V gene TRBV5-1; 13 bases align to TRBD2. The germline V gene has CDR1 SGHRS and CDR2 YFSETQ. The CDR3 is 15 amino acids. J lost 4 bases, V lost 5 bases, and 6 bases had no gene match. The CDR3 sequence is CASRLGLAGEYEQYF. Written as DNA, the CDR3 is TGCGCCAGCAGACTCGGACTAGCGGGAGAATACGAGCAGTACTTC.

The chain links TRBV5-6 to TRBJ2-3; the match to TRBD2 covers 10 bases. The CDR3 sequence is 14 residues long. V lost 4 bases and J lost 4; bases outside the gene matches: 3. The V gene's germline CDR1 is SGHDT and CDR2 YYEEEE. The CDR3, as DNA: TGTGCCAGCAGCGGAGCGGGAGGGGCAGATACGCAGTATTTT. This codes for CASSGAGGADTQYF.

V usage is TRBV29-1 and J usage is TRBJ1-2; D is unresolved. The CDR3 length is 11 residues. Germline lookup yields CDR1 SQVTM and CDR2 ANQGSEA. Trimming removed 5 bases from V and 4 bases from J, with 8 bases in between. CDR3 bases: TGCAGCGTTTCCGATGGCTATGGCTACACCTTC. It specifies CSVSDGYGYTF.

Here the CDR3 DNA reads TGTGCCATCAGCCGGGACAGGGGGCTTCAGCCCCAGCATTTT. Amino acids: CAISRDRGLQPQHF. The V and J genes are TRBV10-3 and TRBJ1-5; TRBD1 matches at 12 bases. This CDR3 is 14 amino acids long. Germline V gives CDR1 ENHRY, CDR2 SYGVKD. V shed 6 bases and J 6 bases; nucleotides not matched to a gene: 3.

The chain has TRBV7-2 and TRBJ2-7, with TRBD2 as a possible D gene (6 bases). Germline lookup yields CDR1 SGHTA and CDR2 FQGNSA. Between the trimmed V and J ends, which lost 5 bases and 1 base, there was a span of 12 bases. The CDR3 totals 14 residues. The CDR3 nucleotides read TGTGCCAGCAGCGTCTCCGCGGGGTCCTACGAGCAGTACTTC. Translating gives CASSVSAGSYEQYF.

This chain uses TRBV6-5 with TRBJ2-2, with 10 positions matching TRBD2. Per the germline V gene, CDR1 is MNHEY and CDR2 is SVGAGI. This CDR3 is 15 amino acids long. V dropped 6 bases and J dropped 4; count of bases not matched to a gene: 5. CDR3 nucleotide sequence: TGTGCCAGCAGCCAGAGCGGGAGGGGCACCGGGGAGCTGTTTTTT. Its protein is CASSQSGRGTGELFF.

This chain joins TRBV4-3 and TRBJ2-1; no definite D call. Per the germline V gene, CDR1 is LGHNA and CDR2 is YSLEER. The length of the CDR3 is 15 residues. V lost 0 bases and J 8 bases, leaving 14 bases between the germline ends. DNA for the CDR3: TGCGCCAGCAGCCAAGATCTGACCAGCGTCGATGAGCAGTTCTTC. Translation: CASSQDLTSVDEQFF.